This T cell receptor (beta chain) was profiled in a study of T cells in Graves' hyperthyroidism and ophthalmopathy (dated by TCRdb to the late 2010s). With regard to the full study: Peripheral blood was sampled at the time of initial diagnosis, prior to any treatment. To identify TCR V-J signatures that set the groups apart, the researchers used a discovery cohort of approximately 98 patients, made up of under 50 with Graves' ophthalmopathy and 57 with stable Graves' hyperthyroidism. Prospective prediction of ophthalmopathy was tested in an independent validation cohort of 18 to 20 hyperthyroidism patients and some 17 patients who later progressed to ophthalmopathy. The approximately 90 discovery patients were divided at random into training and test sets in a 7:3 ratio. The study also compared thyroid tissue and blood T-cell repertoires from about six Graves' hyperthyroidism patients. Following sampling, methimazole starting at 30 mg daily was given to hyperthyroidism patients, and high-dose intravenous methylprednisolone was given to ophthalmopathy patients. The paper describes TCR Vbeta CDR3 sequencing of 140 or so peripheral blood samples, made up of some 42 ophthalmopathy patients, some 80 hyperthyroidism patients and 17 progressor patients. General study outcomes and caveats: No statistical method was used to set the sample size in advance, and investigators knew the group allocation. In cross-validation, a model built on a 13 V-J signature told ophthalmopathy apart from stable hyperthyroidism with about 90% sensitivity and about 81% specificity, and in testing the same model reached 80%/75%. Most expanded thyroid clonotypes (frequency above 0.001) were also detected in blood, suggesting blood repertoires may reflect thyroid immune responses. In validation, progression to ophthalmopathy was predicted by the model with 70.59% sensitivity and nearly 75% specificity, a median of roughly six months before onset.

From the germline V gene, CDR1 is SNHLY and CDR2 is FYNNEI. The CDR3 sequence holds 16 residues, the cysteine and phenylalanine included. Here the CDR3 DNA is all that survives: 48 bases in frame from base 1. Trimming costs V 7 bases and J 4 bases, and their ends lie 20 bases apart. In this sample, this clonotype turned up many times. Its antigen target is currently unknown. There are no base qualities to consult, and no much larger clone falls within one base. Amplification of TCR beta CDR3 regions was carried out from RNA transcripts. A first-round RT-PCR of the TCR CDR3 used the HTBI primer set with the Qiagen OneStep RT-PCR kit. Libraries were constructed in a second round of multiplex PCR, after which size selection and purification were carried out. Paired-end sequencing of the libraries was performed with 100 bp reads on an Illumina HiSeq2000. On the authors' methods: SOAPnuke was used to process the raw data, with reads discarded if the reads contained adapters or uncalled bases, had a mean Phred below 15, or lacked an exact constant-primer or identifier match. COPE v1.2.5 was used to merge the high-quality paired reads, and each unique nucleotide sequence was defined as a clonotype. MiTCR v1.1 was used to align the clonotypes against IMGT TRBV, TRBD and TRBJ reference segments. Only V-J combinations with frequency above 0.0001, covering 99% to 99.2% of repertoires, were analysed. A TCS score was defined as the ratio of F50 (clonal expansion) to E x V (chaos), with BLOSUM62-based TCRdist applied between CDR3 peptides within each V-J. Welch's t-statistics and random forest reduced several hundred V-J features to about 12, which were used in a naive Bayes classifier (R e1071). The public reads were quality trimmed at Q25 with fastp and then assembled into clones with MiXCR by TCRdb, keeping productive beta chains. Entries that share a CDR3 protein sequence are merged under the most common genes and DNA. The V and J calls here are based on TCRdb, not the publication. For this sample there are over 200,000 distinct CDR3 sequences; roughly 15% appear just once. The ten largest clones represent more than 10% of the sample.

Hyperthyroidism patients were newly diagnosed, had a disease duration of under 2 months, and were aged 18 to 65 years. Exclusion was applied to patients with uncontrolled infections, other autoimmune diseases, pregnancy or lactation. Diagnoses were based on clinical symptoms, serum thyroxine and TRAb, thyroid ultrasound and orbital computed tomography. Blood from progressor patients was collected at the time of first diagnosis with hyperthyroidism, before any ophthalmopathy symptoms had appeared. PBMCs were separated from approximately 10 ml of fresh peripheral blood using Ficoll-Paque density gradient centrifugation. Progressor patients were first diagnosed with Graves' hyperthyroidism and then developed ophthalmopathy during follow-up. Total RNA was extracted with Trizol reagent, and quality was checked on an Agilent 2100 Bioanalyzer.

The sequenced sample was blood. The sequence is built from TRBV2 and TRBJ2-1; 7 matching bases give a weak D call of TRBD2. The origin of this receptor is a middle-aged woman with Graves' hyperthyroidism that later progressed to Graves' ophthalmopathy. The CDR3 here reads CASNPQPGGLYNEQFF. The DNA is TGTGCCAGCAATCCCCAACCGGGGGGCCTATACAATGAGCAGTTCTTC.